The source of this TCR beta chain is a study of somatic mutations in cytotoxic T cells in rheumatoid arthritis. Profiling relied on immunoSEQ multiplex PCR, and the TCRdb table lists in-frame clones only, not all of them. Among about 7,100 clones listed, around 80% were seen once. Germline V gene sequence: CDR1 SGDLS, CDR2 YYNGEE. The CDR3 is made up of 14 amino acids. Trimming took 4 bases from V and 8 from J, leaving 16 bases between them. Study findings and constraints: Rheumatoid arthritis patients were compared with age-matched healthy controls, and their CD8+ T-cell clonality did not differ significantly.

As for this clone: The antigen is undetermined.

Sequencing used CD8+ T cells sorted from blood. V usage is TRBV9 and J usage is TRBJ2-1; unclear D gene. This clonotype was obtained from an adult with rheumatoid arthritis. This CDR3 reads CASSSHLEAHEQFF. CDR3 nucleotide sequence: TGTGCCAGCAGCTCTCACCTAGAGGCCCATGAGCAGTTCTTC.